This TCR beta chain emerged from a study of T cells in Graves' hyperthyroidism and ophthalmopathy. Whole-study findings and limits: Ophthalmopathy was separated from stable hyperthyroidism by a 13 V-J model. Blood also contained most expanded thyroid clonotypes above 0.001.

Uncontrolled infection, other autoimmune disease, pregnancy or lactation excluded patients. Out of approximately 9.9 ml of fresh peripheral blood came the PBMCs. This clonotype was detected only a few times. The antigen remains unidentified. RNA transcripts gave rise to amplified TCR beta CDR3 regions. The primer set for the first-round RT-PCR of the TCR CDR3 was HTBI. TCRdb reprocessed the multiplex PCR reads with MiXCR, giving one entry per CDR3 protein. The sample includes about 640,000 distinct CDR3 sequences, less than 25% seen only once; the top ten take under 35%. Germline V gene lookup returns CDR1 SGHKS and CDR2 YYEKEE (reference sequence). V was shortened by 4 bases and J by 6 bases, with 23 bases between the two germline ends. The CDR3 loop spans 17 amino acids.

This TCR was sampled from a man aged 30-40 years with Graves' ophthalmopathy. Sequencing was done on a sample of blood. The chain combines TRBV5-5 with TRBJ2-1; D is possibly TRBD1 or TRBD2 (6 bases each). CDR3 sequence (DNA): TGTGCCAGCAGCAGCTGGAGGGGGGCGGGACCCCCCAATGAGCAGTTCTTC. Residues: CASSSWRGAGPPNEQFF.